One sample yielded the 30 T cell receptor beta chains listed below, sequenced in a study of shared clonotypes between healthy human individuals. Positively selected for CCR7, the CD45RO-negative cells used as naive CD8 cells excluded terminally differentiated effector memory CD45RA+ cells. Libraries were prepared by immunoSEQ multiplex PCR; TCRdb keeps only in-frame clonotypes and omits some of them. Found here are about 2 million clones, just under 95% of them singletons; the top ten hold roughly 1.2%. What was sequenced was naive CD8+ T cells sorted from blood. These receptors were taken from a man in his late teens or twenties in good health.

The chain employs TRBV19 and TRBJ2-7, with 8 bases lining up with TRBD1. The germline CDR1 and CDR2 sequences are LNHDA and SQIVND (reference sequence). The CDR3 has 15 amino acids. Trimming took 6 bases from V and 0 from J; bases not matched to a gene: 7. The CDR3 loop reads CASSDRDRSSYEQYF. CDR3 bases: TGTGCCAGTAGCGACAGGGACAGGTCCTCCTACGAGCAGTACTTC.

The genes are TRBV6-5 and TRBJ2-7; D may be TRBD1 (6 bases). V dropped 6 bases and J dropped 0 bases, with 15 bases sitting between them. Germline V CDR1 and CDR2: MNHEY, SVGAGI. The CDR3 is 15 residues long. CDR3 loop: CASSPAAGASYEQYF. The CDR3 region has the DNA TGTGCCAGCAGCCCCGCGGCAGGGGCCTCCTACGAGCAGTACTTC.

The gene calls are TRBV6-6 and TRBJ1-1; D uncertain. This CDR3 comprises 16 residues. Deletions cut 1 base from V and 4 bases from J, with 16 bases between. Germline V lookup: CDR1 MNHNY, CDR2 SVGAGI (reference sequence). CDR3 DNA: TGTGCCAGCAGTTACTGGGCCCGGGAGGTTGGCACTGAAGCTTTCTTT. It codes for CASSYWAREVGTEAFF.

This clone was detected a few times. V usage is TRBV4-3 and J usage is TRBJ2-3; D ambiguous. CDR1 and CDR2 from the germline V gene are LGHNA and YSLEER. CDR3 length: 13 amino acids. Trimming cost V 0 bases and J 2 bases, with 3 bases left between them. The CDR3 here is CASSQEFTDTQYF. In DNA form, the CDR3 reads TGCGCCAGCAGCCAAGAGTTCACAGATACGCAGTATTTT.

The genes are TRBV2 and TRBJ2-2; 7 bases line up with TRBD2. Losses at the gene ends were 7 bases for V and 3 bases for J; bases not matched to a gene: 11. Germline loops: CDR1 SNHLY, CDR2 FYNNEI. The CDR3 length is 16 residues. CDR3 coding DNA: TGTGCCAGCACCATTCTAGCGGTGGAATACACCGGGGAGCTGTTTTTT. It specifies CASTILAVEYTGELFF.

The rearrangement uses TRBV27 and TRBJ2-2; 11 positions match TRBD2. CDR1 is MNHEY and CDR2 is SMNVEV in the germline V gene (reference sequence). Trimming took 2 bases from V and 3 from J; bases not matched to a gene: 11. This CDR3 is built from 19 residues. The CDR3 here is CASSLVVTSGGPYTGELFF. CDR3 bases: TGTGCCAGCAGTTTAGTAGTCACTAGCGGGGGCCCTTACACCGGGGAGCTGTTTTTT.

This rearrangement joins TRBV6-5 to TRBJ2-2; D remains ambiguous. V lost 1 base to trimming and J lost 7 bases, with 10 bases between them. Looked up from germline, CDR1 is MNHEY and CDR2 is SVGAGI. This CDR3 contains 14 residues. The CDR3 loop reads CASSYFANLGELFF. In DNA, the CDR3 is TGTGCCAGCAGTTACTTTGCCAATCTCGGGGAGCTGTTTTTT.

V gene TRBV4-1 combines with J gene TRBJ1-1, with D possibly being TRBD1 (5 bases). CDR3 length equals 18 residues. Per germline, CDR1 MGHRA and CDR2 YSYEKL. Trimming shortened V by 0 bases and J by 0 bases, and 17 bases separated the two germline ends. CDR3 bases: TGCGCCAGCAGCCAAGATGAAGCAGGGTCCGAGATGAACACTGAAGCTTTCTTT. Translation gives CASSQDEAGSEMNTEAFF.

The V and J genes are TRBV7-9 and TRBJ1-4; no clear D. CDR1 and CDR2 (germline): SEHNR, FQNEAQ (reference sequence). Trimming left V 2 bases short and J 6 bases short, with 10 bases between. The CDR3 covers 14 residues. CDR3 DNA sequence: TGTGCCAGCAGCTTAAATGGGGTAGATGAAAAACTGTTTTTT. Translation: CASSLNGVDEKLFF.

The chain combines TRBV4-3 with TRBJ1-2, with 8 nucleotides matching TRBD1. This CDR3 contains 17 residues. Germline V CDR1 and CDR2: LGHNA, YSLEER. V was clipped by 1 base and J by 4 bases; unmatched bases: 11. CDR3 sequence reads: CASSQVLGTGVFYGYTF. The CDR3 region has the DNA TGCGCCAGCAGCCAAGTCCTAGGGACAGGCGTGTTCTATGGCTACACCTTC.

This rearrangement joins TRBV6-1 to TRBJ2-1; 10 bases align to TRBD2. Germline CDR1 reads MNHNS; CDR2 reads SASEGT. The CDR3 is 15 amino acids. Unmatched junction bases numbered 6, after V lost 10 bases and J lost 0 bases. The CDR3 protein is CATFSGGSSYNEQFF. CDR3 coding DNA: TGTGCCACCTTTAGCGGGGGGAGCTCCTACAATGAGCAGTTCTTC.

This chain uses TRBV10-3 with TRBJ2-3, with 13 bases aligning to TRBD2. Looked up from germline, CDR1 is ENHRY and CDR2 is SYGVKD. The length of the CDR3 is 19 residues. V trimming: 0 bases; J trimming: 3 bases; junction bases outside the gene matches: 9. The DNA of the CDR3 is TGTGCCATCAGTGAGTCACCCTTAGGACTAGCGGGAGTAACAGATACGCAGTATTTT. The encoded protein is CAISESPLGLAGVTDTQYF.

This clone was recorded once. The V gene is TRBV10-1, the J gene TRBJ2-3; no clear D gene. Per the germline V gene, CDR1 is WNHNN and CDR2 is SYGVQD (reference sequence). Trimming took 3 bases from V and 1 from J, leaving 17 bases between them. The CDR3 totals 17 residues. The CDR3, as DNA: TGCGCCAGCAGTGATTTATCGATGACGGGTGGCACAGATACGCAGTATTTT. Its translation is CASSDLSMTGGTDTQYF.

J is TRBJ2-7 and V is TRBV19; D unclear. Germline values: CDR1 LNHDA, CDR2 SQIVND (reference sequence). V lost 1 base and J 6 bases, leaving 4 bases between the germline ends. The CDR3 contains 11 residues. CDR3: CASSIGVEQYF. The CDR3 DNA sequence: TGTGCCAGTAGTATAGGAGTCGAGCAGTACTTC.

The rearrangement joins TRBV2 to TRBJ2-5, with D possibly matching TRBD2 (5 bases). Germline loops: CDR1 SNHLY, CDR2 FYNNEI. The CDR3 length is 14 residues. Deletions cut 3 bases from V and 1 base from J, with 9 bases between. For the CDR3, the DNA is TGTGCCAGCAGTGACCGGGAAGCCCAAGAGACCCAGTACTTC. This gives the protein CASSDREAQETQYF.

The chain is built from TRBV7-9 and TRBJ2-2, with a weak D call TRBD2 (5 bases). CDR3 size: 15 residues. The germline V gene has CDR1 SEHNR and CDR2 FQNEAQ (reference sequence). The V and J ends lost 6 bases and 6 bases respectively, with 17 bases between them. The CDR3 region is CASSLPPGRAGELFF. As DNA, the CDR3 is TGTGCCAGCAGTTTACCCCCGGGAAGGGCCGGGGAGCTGTTTTTT.

The chain recombines TRBV9 with TRBJ2-7; D gene ambiguous. The CDR3 is made up of 13 amino acids. Trimming took 0 bases from V and 7 from J, leaving 11 bases between them. Per germline, CDR1 SGDLS and CDR2 YYNGEE. CDR3: CASSVGGDTEQYF. In nucleotides, the CDR3 is TGTGCCAGCAGCGTAGGGGGTGATACGGAGCAGTACTTC.

Points on this clone: The sample holds other DNA sequences that translate to the same CDR3. The chain joins TRBV19 to TRBJ1-1; the D gene is possibly TRBD1 (6 bases). The CDR3 sequence is 15 residues long. Germline V gives CDR1 LNHDA, CDR2 SQIVND (reference sequence). V dropped 0 bases and J dropped 5 bases, with 13 bases sitting between them. CDR3 in amino acids: CASSIDAGEGTEAFF. The CDR3 DNA reads as TGTGCCAGTAGTATAGACGCAGGGGAGGGAACTGAAGCTTTCTTT.

The chain carries TRBV5-8 and TRBJ1-2; TRBD1 matches 8 bases. CDR3 length: 13 amino acids. Germline lookup yields CDR1 SGHTS and CDR2 YDEGEE. J gave up 8 bases and V 3 bases, and 6 bases lay outside the gene matches. The CDR3 nucleotides are TGTGCCAGCAGCTCCCGGACAGGGTTGGGCTACACCTTC. This gives the protein CASSSRTGLGYTF.

This clone was seen a single time. The chain uses TRBV29-1 and TRBJ1-2; D gene unclear. The CDR3 has 14 residues. V gave up 6 bases and J gave up 4 bases, with 18 bases separating them. The germline CDR1 and CDR2 sequences are SQVTM and ANQGSEA. CDR3 region: CSVEPPLGGYGYTF. CDR3 DNA sequence: TGCAGCGTCGAACCACCCTTGGGCGGCTATGGCTACACCTTC.

The chain is built from TRBV28 and TRBJ2-1; D uncertain. Germline values: CDR1 MDHEN, CDR2 SYDVKM. V was trimmed by 3 bases and J by 7 bases, leaving 7 bases between them. This CDR3 has 12 amino acids. The CDR3 loop reads CASSFRLNEQFF. CDR3 DNA sequence: TGTGCCAGCAGTTTCCGGTTGAATGAGCAGTTCTTC. The whole variable domain, remainder taken from reference TRBV28 and TRBJ2-1, is DVKVTQSSRYLVKRTGEKVFLECVQDMDHENMFWYRQDPGLGLRLIYFSYDVKMKEKGDIPEGYSVSREKKERFSLILESASTNQTSMYLCASSFRLNEQFFGPGTRLTVL.

V gene TRBV7-2 combines with J gene TRBJ1-1, with D perhaps TRBD1 (6 bases). Germline V CDR1 and CDR2: SGHTA, FQGNSA. The CDR3 is made up of 13 amino acids. V was trimmed by 5 bases and J by 1 base, leaving 8 bases between them. CDR3 in amino acids: CASSQGSNTEAFF. CDR3 coding DNA: TGTGCCAGCAGCCAGGGGTCGAACACTGAAGCTTTCTTT.

This clone was observed a single time. The rearrangement uses TRBV11-2 and TRBJ1-4; 9 nucleotides align to TRBD1. Per germline, CDR1 SGHAT and CDR2 FQNNGV. The length of the CDR3 is 17 residues. Germline trimming cut 3 bases from V and 8 bases from J; bases unmatched to any gene: 13. The DNA for the CDR3 is TGTGCCAGCAGCTTTTTTCCTTTGGACAGGGGTTACGAAAAACTGTTTTTT. Translated, it gives CASSFFPLDRGYEKLFF.

Concerning this clone itself: The sample contains more than one DNA sequence encoding this CDR3. The chain has TRBV7-9 and TRBJ2-1; weak D call: TRBD1 (6 bases). Germline CDR1 SEHNR, CDR2 FQNEAQ (reference sequence). The germline V and J ends were trimmed by 5 bases and 4 bases, with 15 bases remaining between them. The CDR3 covers 15 residues. The CDR3 DNA follows: TGTGCCAGCAGCCCGGCACAGGGCGTTTACAATGAGCAGTTCTTC. It codes for CASSPAQGVYNEQFF.

Concerning this clone: The junction does not match germline at one end; this may be a read error. Additional DNA sequences in this sample encode the identical CDR3. This chain uses TRBV4-1 with TRBJ1-2; D uncertain. Germline V CDR1 and CDR2: MGHRA, YSYEKL. The CDR3 spans 14 residues. The CDR3 DNA reads as TGCGCCAGTAGCCAAGTGTCGAACAACTATGGCTACACCTTC. It codes for CASSQVSNNYGYTF.

The chain is built from TRBV5-1 and TRBJ1-1, with 9 bases fitting TRBD1. Germline V CDR1 and CDR2: SGHRS, YFSETQ. CDR3 size: 17 residues. With 4 bases clipped from V and 1 base from J, the junction kept 11 bases outside the gene matches. CDR3 sequence (DNA): TGCGCCAGCAGCATTCTACCGGGACAGGGAACGAACACTGAAGCTTTCTTT. Its translation is CASSILPGQGTNTEAFF.

This chain links TRBV13 with TRBJ2-7; 12 nucleotides match TRBD2. The CDR3 covers 16 residues. From germline, CDR1 is PRHDT and CDR2 FYEKMQ (reference sequence). The V and J ends lost 3 bases and 2 bases, in that order; junction bases with no gene match: 5. The DNA for the CDR3 is TGTGCCAGCAGCTTGACTAGCGGGGGAGATACCTACGAGCAGTACTTC. This sequence encodes CASSLTSGGDTYEQYF.

The J gene is TRBJ2-1, the V gene TRBV30; TRBD1 might be the D (6 bases). This CDR3 contains 13 residues. V was shortened by 0 bases and J by 6 bases, with 9 bases between the two germline ends. Germline CDR1 reads GTSNPN; CDR2 reads SVGIG (reference sequence). CDR3: CAWSVVGANEQFF. CDR3 sequence (DNA): TGTGCCTGGAGTGTAGTGGGGGCCAATGAGCAGTTCTTC.

The chain carries TRBV5-1 and TRBJ2-1, with 9 nucleotides matching TRBD2. The CDR3 length is 17 residues. V shed 4 bases and J 0 bases; nucleotides not matched to a gene: 8. The germline V gene encodes CDR1 SGHRS and CDR2 YFSETQ. DNA for the CDR3: TGCGCCAGCAGCGAAGAGACTAGCGGCCTCTCCTACAATGAGCAGTTCTTC. Its protein product is CASSEETSGLSYNEQFF. The full variable domain, its missing parts supplied by reference TRBV5-1 and TRBJ2-1, is KAGVTQTPRYLIKTRGQQVTLSCSPISGHRSVSWYQQTPGQGLQFLFEYFSETQRNKGNFPGRFSGRQFSNSRSEMNVSTLELGDSALYLCASSEETSGLSYNEQFFGPGTRLTVL.

This chain links TRBV28 with TRBJ1-6; D is unclear. CDR1 and CDR2 from the germline V gene are MDHEN and SYDVKM. This CDR3 comprises 15 residues. V dropped 2 bases and J dropped 5 bases, with 10 bases sitting between them. In DNA, the CDR3 is TGTGCCAGCAGTTTAATGGAGTGGGATAATTCACCCCTCCACTTT. Translation: CASSLMEWDNSPLHF.